A selection of T cell receptor beta chains follows, all from one sample in a study of STAT3 mutations in large granular lymphocyte leukemia. Method: immunoSEQ multiplex PCR; TCRdb's copy keeps in-frame clones and lacks some. The top ten clones hold under 55% of a sample with about 5,200 clones, approximately 70% of them seen once. Specimen: PBMCs. These receptor sequences come from a human donor with T large granular lymphocyte leukemia. Some clones in this sample may be carry-over from other donors' samples. The CDR3 runs from the conserved cysteine through the conserved F or W. Each record gives: clone size, V gene, D gene, J gene, CDR3 protein, CDR3 DNA. D genes are given only for firm matches. The listing skips clone size in some rows; elsewhere it reads once, few, many or a size class.

clone_size: -
v_call: TRBV5-4
d_call: -
j_call: TRBJ1-2
cdr3_aa: CANPPGGNYGYTF
cdr3_nt: TGTGCCAACCCACCTGGGGGGAACTATGGCTACACCTTC

clone_size: once
v_call: TRBV5-1
d_call: TRBD2
j_call: TRBJ2-3
cdr3_aa: CASKGLAGGTDTQYF
cdr3_nt: TGCGCCAGCAAGGGACTAGCGGGGGGCACAGATACGCAGTATTTT

clone_size: -
v_call: TRBV5-1
d_call: -
j_call: TRBJ1-3
cdr3_aa: CASSSGSSGNTIYF
cdr3_nt: TGCGCCAGCAGCTCAGGGAGCTCTGGAAACACCATATATTTT

clone_size: -
v_call: TRBV27
d_call: -
j_call: TRBJ1-2
cdr3_aa: CASSFNYGYTF
cdr3_nt: TGTGCCAGCAGTTTTAACTATGGCTACACCTTC

clone_size: -
v_call: TRBV5-1
d_call: -
j_call: TRBJ2-1
cdr3_aa: CASSLTDNEQFF
cdr3_nt: TGCGCCAGCAGCTTGACAGACAATGAGCAGTTCTTC

clone_size: -
v_call: TRBV6-6
d_call: TRBD1
j_call: TRBJ1-1
cdr3_aa: CASSYKGQGKPEAFF
cdr3_nt: TGTGCCAGCAGTTACAAGGGACAGGGGAAACCTGAAGCTTTCTTT

clone_size: -
v_call: TRBV28
d_call: TRBD2
j_call: TRBJ2-7
cdr3_aa: CASSWGLGTYEQYF
cdr3_nt: TGTGCCAGCAGTTGGGGACTAGGAACCTACGAGCAGTACTTC

clone_size: -
v_call: TRBV6-5
d_call: -
j_call: TRBJ1-5
cdr3_aa: CASSPRWGTNQPQHF
cdr3_nt: TGTGCCAGCAGTCCCCGATGGGGGACCAATCAGCCCCAGCATTTT

clone_size: -
v_call: TRBV27
d_call: TRBD1
j_call: TRBJ1-2
cdr3_aa: CASSLTRGQGRYYGYTF
cdr3_nt: TGTGCCAGCAGTTTAACTCGGGGACAGGGGCGTTACTATGGCTACACCTTC

clone_size: -
v_call: TRBV5-1
d_call: TRBD2
j_call: TRBJ2-7
cdr3_aa: CASSLGLAGLSYEQYF
cdr3_nt: TGCGCCAGCAGCTTAGGCCTAGCGGGCCTTAGTTACGAGCAGTACTTC

clone_size: -
v_call: TRBV5-1
d_call: -
j_call: TRBJ2-6
cdr3_aa: CASSLEAGANVLTF
cdr3_nt: TGCGCCAGCAGCTTGGAGGCAGGGGCCAACGTCCTGACTTTC

clone_size: -
v_call: TRBV27
d_call: -
j_call: TRBJ2-1
cdr3_aa: CASSLGRGANEQFF
cdr3_nt: TGTGCCAGCAGTTTAGGAAGGGGGGCCAATGAGCAGTTCTTC

clone_size: few
v_call: TRBV7-6
d_call: -
j_call: TRBJ1-1
cdr3_aa: CASSKRSEANEAFF
cdr3_nt: TGTGCCAGCAGCAAACGTTCGGAAGCGAATGAAGCTTTCTTT

clone_size: -
v_call: TRBV6-6
d_call: -
j_call: TRBJ2-7
cdr3_aa: CASSLDGYEQYF
cdr3_nt: TGTGCCAGCAGCTTGGACGGTTACGAGCAGTACTTC

clone_size: -
v_call: TRBV25-1
d_call: -
j_call: TRBJ1-1
cdr3_aa: CASRLGGSTEAFF
cdr3_nt: TGTGCCAGCAGGTTGGGAGGGAGCACTGAAGCTTTCTTT

clone_size: -
v_call: TRBV18
d_call: TRBD1
j_call: TRBJ1-2
cdr3_aa: CASSPDRDSNYGYTF
cdr3_nt: TGTGCCAGCTCACCGGACAGGGATAGTAACTATGGCTACACCTTC

clone_size: -
v_call: TRBV27
d_call: -
j_call: TRBJ1-2
cdr3_aa: CASSFYSHLGNYGYTF
cdr3_nt: TGTGCCAGCAGTTTCTACAGCCACTTAGGGAACTATGGCTACACCTTC

clone_size: -
v_call: TRBV18
d_call: TRBD1
j_call: TRBJ2-1
cdr3_aa: CASSPPGQGYNEQFF
cdr3_nt: TGTGCCAGCTCACCACCGGGACAGGGGTACAATGAGCAGTTCTTC

clone_size: few
v_call: TRBV6-5
d_call: TRBD1
j_call: TRBJ1-1
cdr3_aa: CASRVGQGSTEAFF
cdr3_nt: TGTGCCAGCAGAGTTGGACAGGGGAGCACTGAAGCTTTCTTT

clone_size: -
v_call: TRBV5-1
d_call: TRBD2
j_call: TRBJ2-5
cdr3_aa: CASKGGEETQYF
cdr3_nt: TGCGCCAGCAAGGGAGGGGAAGAGACCCAGTACTTC

clone_size: -
v_call: TRBV30
d_call: -
j_call: TRBJ2-7
cdr3_aa: CAWSVGSGSFYEQYF
cdr3_nt: TGTGCCTGGAGTGTAGGGTCAGGATCTTTCTACGAGCAGTACTTC

clone_size: few
v_call: TRBV6-1
d_call: -
j_call: TRBJ2-5
cdr3_aa: CASSEGPGQETQYF
cdr3_nt: TGTGCCAGCAGTGAAGGCCCCGGGCAAGAGACCCAGTACTTC

clone_size: -
v_call: TRBV5-1
d_call: TRBD1
j_call: TRBJ1-5
cdr3_aa: CASSTGTGNQPQHF
cdr3_nt: TGCGCCAGCAGCACCGGGACAGGGAATCAGCCCCAGCATTTT

clone_size: -
v_call: TRBV29-1
d_call: TRBD1
j_call: TRBJ2-5
cdr3_aa: CSVEGVRGGVGETQYF
cdr3_nt: TGCAGCGTTGAGGGTGTTCGAGGGGGCGTGGGGGAGACCCAGTACTTC